A single T cell receptor (beta chain) is shown here with its context. CDR1 is SGHNT and CDR2 is YYREEE in the germline V gene (reference sequence). The CDR3 is 15 residues long. Trimming shortened V by 0 bases and J by 10 bases, and 14 bases separated the two germline ends. TCRdb keeps only in-frame clones here, not all; method: immunoSEQ multiplex PCR. The repertoire consists of over 15,000 clones, with roughly 76% occurring once and the leading ten covering roughly 30%. The sample comes from a study of blood T cell repertoires in COVID-19. Study summary: Italy, Spain and the United States were the sources of the convalescent and acute COVID-19 samples.

The sequenced sample consisted of peripheral blood. The receptor was derived from a man in his sixties or seventies with active or convalescent COVID-19. The chain recombines TRBV5-4 with TRBJ1-6; TRBD1 might be the D (5 bases). CDR3 sequence (DNA): TGTGCCAGCAGCTTGGACGGGGGACTAGGGTCACCCCTCCACTTT. Its protein product is CASSLDGGLGSPLHF.